The rows below give T cell receptor beta chains drawn from one sample of a study of molecular identifiers for immune sequencing clone quantification. TCRdb fed the PCR reads into MiXCR, producing one record per CDR3 protein. The sample consists of some 590,000 distinct CDR3 sequences, about 25% of them appearing once. What was sequenced was naive CD8+ T cells from blood, with Jurkat cell RNA spiked in. These receptors all stem from a human donor in good health. Some libraries in this study had Jurkat cell RNA spiked in. Each CDR3 is given with its conserved first and last residue. The D gene is left open where the match is weak. Clone size, where shown, is once, few, many, or a class for clones that have expanded.

j_call: TRBJ2-1; v_call: TRBV7-8; d_call: -; clone_size: many; cdr3_nt: TGTGCCAGCAGCTTAGTAGGTCGGGGACCCTACAATGAGCAGTTCTTC; cdr3_aa: CASSLVGRGPYNEQFF
j_call: TRBJ1-2; v_call: TRBV7-9; d_call: -; clone_size: few; cdr3_nt: TGTGCCAGCAGCTCCCTGGAAGCAACTAACTATGGCTACACCTTC; cdr3_aa: CASSSLEATNYGYTF
j_call: TRBJ2-5; v_call: TRBV12-3/TRBV12-4; d_call: TRBD2; clone_size: -; cdr3_nt: TGTGCCAGCAGTTCGACTAGCGGGGGGGCTCGTGGAGAGACCCAGTACTTC; cdr3_aa: CASSSTSGGARGETQYF
j_call: TRBJ1-1; v_call: TRBV19; d_call: -; clone_size: many; cdr3_nt: TGTGCCAGTAGTATCTCTGAGATGAACACTGAAGCTTTCTTT; cdr3_aa: CASSISEMNTEAFF
j_call: TRBJ2-3; v_call: TRBV14; d_call: -; clone_size: many; cdr3_nt: TGTGCCAGCAGCCAAGAATCGGGAGTTGGGACAGATACGCAGTATTTT; cdr3_aa: CASSQESGVGTDTQYF
j_call: TRBJ2-3; v_call: TRBV28; d_call: TRBD2; clone_size: many; cdr3_nt: TGTGCCAGCAACGGCCGGGGACTAGCGGGAGGGCCATGGTATACGCAGTATTTT; cdr3_aa: CASNGRGLAGGPWYTQYF
j_call: TRBJ1-3; v_call: TRBV6-5; d_call: TRBD1; clone_size: -; cdr3_nt: TGTGCCAGCAGGGACAGGACCGGTGGAAACACCATATATTTT; cdr3_aa: CASRDRTGGNTIYF
j_call: TRBJ1-5; v_call: TRBV6-2/TRBV6-3; d_call: -; clone_size: few; cdr3_nt: TGTGCCAGCAGTTACACAATCGGGGGGGGGAGCAATCAGCCCCAGCATTTT; cdr3_aa: CASSYTIGGGSNQPQHF
j_call: TRBJ2-4; v_call: TRBV19; d_call: -; clone_size: many; cdr3_nt: TGTGCCAGTAGTATTGGCTCCTTCGCCCAGCCTCTAGCCAAAAACATTCAGTACTTC; cdr3_aa: CASSIGSFAQPLAKNIQYF
j_call: TRBJ2-1; v_call: TRBV6-2/TRBV6-3; d_call: -; clone_size: -; cdr3_nt: TGTGCCGGCAGTTACTCGATCAACGAGGACGGGCAGTTCTTC; cdr3_aa: CAGSYSINEDGQFF
j_call: TRBJ2-5; v_call: TRBV9; d_call: -; clone_size: -; cdr3_nt: TGTGCCAGCAGCGTCCTCGGCACGGAAGGGGAGACCCAGTACTTC; cdr3_aa: CASSVLGTEGETQYF
j_call: TRBJ2-7; v_call: TRBV30; d_call: TRBD2; clone_size: many; cdr3_nt: TGTGCCTGGTCCACTAGCGGGAGTGGTGAGCAGTACTTC; cdr3_aa: CAWSTSGSGEQYF
j_call: TRBJ1-6; v_call: TRBV14; d_call: TRBD1; clone_size: -; cdr3_nt: TGTGCCAGCGCCTTCACGACAGGGGGCGATTCACCCCTCCACTTT; cdr3_aa: CASAFTTGGDSPLHF
j_call: TRBJ2-3; v_call: TRBV7-9; d_call: -; clone_size: many; cdr3_nt: TGTGCCAGCAGTTCCGTCGAGGCAGATACGCAGTATTTT; cdr3_aa: CASSSVEADTQYF
j_call: TRBJ2-2; v_call: TRBV24-1; d_call: TRBD1; clone_size: few; cdr3_nt: TGTGCCACCAGTGATCGGGGACAGGGAAACACCGGGGAGCTGTTTTTT; cdr3_aa: CATSDRGQGNTGELFF
j_call: TRBJ1-5; v_call: TRBV4-2; d_call: -; clone_size: -; cdr3_nt: TGTGCCAGCAGCCAAGATAACAGTCTTGGAACAGATACGCAGCATTTT; cdr3_aa: CASSQDNSLGTDTQHF
j_call: TRBJ1-1; v_call: TRBV11-2; d_call: -; clone_size: -; cdr3_nt: TGTGCCAGCAGCTCAGGGACTAGCCAAAACACTGAAGCTTTCTTT; cdr3_aa: CASSSGTSQNTEAFF
j_call: TRBJ2-1; v_call: TRBV19; d_call: -; clone_size: few; cdr3_nt: TGTGCCAGTAGTATCCGTACAGAGTACAATGAGCAGTTCTTC; cdr3_aa: CASSIRTEYNEQFF
j_call: TRBJ2-2; v_call: TRBV7-9; d_call: -; clone_size: many; cdr3_nt: TGTGCCAGCAGCTTGGTAGCGTCGGTCACCGGGGAGCTGTTTTTT; cdr3_aa: CASSLVASVTGELFF
j_call: TRBJ2-5; v_call: TRBV7-3; d_call: -; clone_size: -; cdr3_nt: TGTGCCAGCAACCCCGGGTTTGGCCAAGAGACCCAGTACTTC; cdr3_aa: CASNPGFGQETQYF
j_call: TRBJ2-1; v_call: TRBV12-3/TRBV12-4; d_call: -; clone_size: -; cdr3_nt: TGTGCCAGCACCCCCCGGGACACCTCCTACAATGAGCAGTTCTTC; cdr3_aa: CASTPRDTSYNEQFF
j_call: TRBJ2-7; v_call: TRBV27; d_call: -; clone_size: many; cdr3_nt: TGTGCCAGCAGTTCCCAGGGGCAGGGGTACGAGCAGTACTTC; cdr3_aa: CASSSQGQGYEQYF
j_call: TRBJ1-5; v_call: TRBV28; d_call: -; clone_size: -; cdr3_nt: TGTGCCAGCAACTACAGGGCTGGAGGCAATCAGCCCCAGCATTTT; cdr3_aa: CASNYRAGGNQPQHF
j_call: TRBJ2-2; v_call: TRBV12-3/TRBV12-4; d_call: -; clone_size: few; cdr3_nt: TGTGCCGTCCACTCATCCCGGGGGTCAGCCGGGGAGCTGTTTTTT; cdr3_aa: CAVHSSRGSAGELFF
j_call: TRBJ2-1; v_call: TRBV6-2/TRBV6-3; d_call: -; clone_size: -; cdr3_nt: TGTGCCAGCAGTTATCAATGGACAGCGGGGCAGTTCTTC; cdr3_aa: CASSYQWTAGQFF
j_call: TRBJ2-7; v_call: TRBV7-2; d_call: TRBD2; clone_size: many; cdr3_nt: TGTGCCAGCAGCCCAGAGCGGGAGATGAGCTACGAGCAGTACTTC; cdr3_aa: CASSPEREMSYEQYF
j_call: TRBJ1-1; v_call: TRBV6-6; d_call: -; clone_size: few; cdr3_nt: TGTGCCAGCAGCTACTCGGGAGTCACTGAAGCTTTCTTT; cdr3_aa: CASSYSGVTEAFF
j_call: TRBJ2-1; v_call: TRBV6-5; d_call: TRBD2; clone_size: -; cdr3_nt: TGTGCCAGCAGTTATCGGACTAGCGGGGGGGCCGATGAGCAGTTCTTC; cdr3_aa: CASSYRTSGGADEQFF
j_call: TRBJ2-1; v_call: TRBV30; d_call: TRBD1; clone_size: many; cdr3_nt: TGTGCCTGGAGTGGGGACAGGGTAAATGAGCAGTTCTTC; cdr3_aa: CAWSGDRVNEQFF
j_call: TRBJ1-1; v_call: TRBV5-6; d_call: TRBD1; clone_size: few; cdr3_nt: TGTGCCAGCAGCGCGGACAGGGTGGACACTGAAGCTTTCTTT; cdr3_aa: CASSADRVDTEAFF
j_call: TRBJ2-1; v_call: TRBV7-2; d_call: TRBD2; clone_size: many; cdr3_nt: TGTGCCAGCAGCTTAGGGGTAGCGGGTAGCTCCTACAATGAGCAGTTCTTC; cdr3_aa: CASSLGVAGSSYNEQFF
j_call: TRBJ2-1; v_call: TRBV19; d_call: -; clone_size: many; cdr3_nt: TGTGCCAGTAGTATGAAGGGGTATGAGCAGTTCTTC; cdr3_aa: CASSMKGYEQFF
j_call: TRBJ2-1; v_call: TRBV19; d_call: TRBD2; clone_size: few; cdr3_nt: TGTGCCAGTAGTATGACTAGCGGGAGCTACAATGAGCAGTTCTTC; cdr3_aa: CASSMTSGSYNEQFF
j_call: TRBJ2-1; v_call: TRBV4-1; d_call: -; clone_size: few; cdr3_nt: TGCGCCAGCAGCCAAGCTCGCGGGACCGGCGGCTACAATGAGCAGTTCTTC; cdr3_aa: CASSQARGTGGYNEQFF
j_call: TRBJ2-3; v_call: TRBV7-9; d_call: TRBD1; clone_size: many; cdr3_nt: TGTGCCAGCAGCTTATTGGACAGGGGTAGAGATACGCAGTATTTT; cdr3_aa: CASSLLDRGRDTQYF
j_call: TRBJ1-1; v_call: TRBV27; d_call: TRBD1; clone_size: few; cdr3_nt: TGTGCCAGCAGTCTACAGGGGGTCGCTGAAGCTTTCTTT; cdr3_aa: CASSLQGVAEAFF
j_call: TRBJ2-1; v_call: TRBV29-1; d_call: -; clone_size: few; cdr3_nt: TGCAGCGTTCTCGGACATAGCACCAATGAGCAGTTCTTC; cdr3_aa: CSVLGHSTNEQFF
j_call: TRBJ2-3; v_call: TRBV5-1; d_call: -; clone_size: once; cdr3_nt: TGCGCCAGCAGCTTGACGAGAAAAGGTAGCACAGATACGCAGTATTTT; cdr3_aa: CASSLTRKGSTDTQYF
j_call: TRBJ1-1; v_call: TRBV11-2; d_call: TRBD1; clone_size: few; cdr3_nt: TGTGCCAGCAGCTTAAGGACAGGGCTACACACTGAAGCTTTCTTT; cdr3_aa: CASSLRTGLHTEAFF
j_call: TRBJ1-5; v_call: TRBV3-1; d_call: -; clone_size: many; cdr3_nt: TGTGCCAGCAGCCAAGGGTTCCGGCAGGGAAGCAATCAGCCCCAGCATTTT; cdr3_aa: CASSQGFRQGSNQPQHF
j_call: TRBJ2-1; v_call: TRBV20-1; d_call: -; clone_size: -; cdr3_nt: TGCAGTGCTCCGACCCATATGGCGAATGAGCAGTTCTTC; cdr3_aa: CSAPTHMANEQFF
j_call: TRBJ2-3; v_call: TRBV11-2; d_call: -; clone_size: many; cdr3_nt: TGTGCCAGCAGCTTAGCCCTAGTGGATACGCAGTATTTT; cdr3_aa: CASSLALVDTQYF
j_call: TRBJ2-7; v_call: TRBV6-2/TRBV6-3; d_call: -; clone_size: -; cdr3_nt: TGTGCCAGTAAGGAGGCAGGTCTTCTCGAGCAGTACTTC; cdr3_aa: CASKEAGLLEQYF